Listed here is a single TCR beta chain. The target of this receptor is not known. It has no much larger one-base neighbor in the sample; base qualities were not kept. This sample was included in a study of preoperative IRX-2 immunotherapy in early breast cancer (dated by TCRdb to 2018 to 2020). According to the study, the label for this sample's treatment or condition signals: preoperative locoregional IRX-2 cytokine immunotherapy. The samples were obtained from a phase Ib study that tested preoperative, locoregional IRX-2 cytokine immunotherapy designed to prime immune responses. The donors were early-stage breast cancer patients who were given IRX-2 prior to surgery. Taken from the germline V gene, the CDR1 and CDR2 loops are SGHRS and YFSETQ. Including cysteine and phenylalanine, the CDR3 has 15 amino acids. Of all the DNA, just the CDR3 is kept, 45 bases in frame from base 1. Trimming costs V 0 bases and J 2 bases, and their ends lie 11 bases apart.

Receptors were amplified or captured by the immunoSEQ multiplex PCR assay. The source is immuneACCESS, and TCRdb retained only in-frame sequences with V and J called. Part of the clones is not carried over; for the studies checked, unresolved V genes explain less than half of this, and the remainder is unexplained. Counted in this sample were about 98,000 clones; 86% of them appeared once. Roughly 2% of the sample goes to the ten largest clones. The receptor's source is a human donor with breast cancer. The material sequenced was tumor tissue, taken after IRX-2 immunotherapy. The chain joins TRBV5-1 to TRBJ1-1; no D gene can be assigned with confidence. This receptor carries the CDR3 CASSLEDPGNTEAFF. The sequence in DNA is TGCGCCAGCAGCTTGGAGGATCCGGGAAACACTGAAGCTTTCTTT.